Listed below are T cell receptor beta chains from one sample, sequenced in a study of T cells in Graves' hyperthyroidism and ophthalmopathy. TCRdb fed the multiplex PCR reads into MiXCR, producing one record per CDR3 protein. Altogether about half a million distinct CDR3 sequences are present, 15% to 20% being singletons, with the ten largest covering roughly 50%. Sequencing input: blood. Source of these receptors: a man aged 35 to 55 with Graves' ophthalmopathy. Both conserved end residues are part of each CDR3. A D gene is named only where the DNA matches it firmly. Where a row states a size, it is once, few, many or the class of an expanded clone; other rows omit it.

d_gene: .; j_gene: TRBJ1-1; abundance: .; v_gene: TRBV4-3; CDR3nt: TGCGCCAGCAGCCCGTATAGAGGTAACACTGAAGCTTTCTTT; CDR3aa: CASSPYRGNTEAFF
d_gene: .; j_gene: TRBJ2-5; abundance: few; v_gene: TRBV29-1; CDR3nt: TGCAGCGTTGAAGGTCCGGATCAGACCCAGTACTTC; CDR3aa: CSVEGPDQTQYF
d_gene: .; j_gene: TRBJ1-6; abundance: few; v_gene: TRBV5-1; CDR3nt: TGCGCCAGCAGCATGACTAGCTCCTATAATTCACCCCTCCACTTT; CDR3aa: CASSMTSSYNSPLHF
d_gene: .; j_gene: TRBJ2-7; abundance: few; v_gene: TRBV19; CDR3nt: TGTGCCAGTAGTTCCGGGACTTACTACGAGCAGTACTTC; CDR3aa: CASSSGTYYEQYF
d_gene: TRBD2; j_gene: TRBJ2-7; abundance: .; v_gene: TRBV20-1; CDR3nt: TGCAGTGCTAGACGGACTAGCGGGTCGAAGAGGTCCTACGAGCAGTACTTC; CDR3aa: CSARRTSGSKRSYEQYF
d_gene: .; j_gene: TRBJ1-4; abundance: few; v_gene: TRBV13; CDR3nt: TGTGCCAGCAGCGGTTCACCAACTAATGAAAAACTGTTTTTT; CDR3aa: CASSGSPTNEKLFF
d_gene: .; j_gene: TRBJ2-2; abundance: many; v_gene: TRBV11-1; CDR3nt: TGTGCCAGCAGCTTAAATCAGGGGTCCGGGGAGCTGTTTTTT; CDR3aa: CASSLNQGSGELFF
d_gene: .; j_gene: TRBJ1-1; abundance: few; v_gene: TRBV7-9; CDR3nt: TGTGCCAGCAGCCCCCATCCCCTGAACACTGAAGCTTTCTTT; CDR3aa: CASSPHPLNTEAFF
d_gene: .; j_gene: TRBJ1-5; abundance: .; v_gene: TRBV2; CDR3nt: TGTGCCAGCACGACAGACTATAGCAATCAGCCCCAGCATTTT; CDR3aa: CASTTDYSNQPQHF
d_gene: TRBD1; j_gene: TRBJ1-4; abundance: few; v_gene: TRBV2; CDR3nt: TGTGCCAGCAATTCGGACAGGGGGGTCGAAAAACTGTTTTTT; CDR3aa: CASNSDRGVEKLFF
d_gene: TRBD1; j_gene: TRBJ2-3; abundance: many; v_gene: TRBV5-1; CDR3nt: TGCGCCAGCAGCCAAGACAGGGGATGGGGCACAGATACGCAGTATTTT; CDR3aa: CASSQDRGWGTDTQYF
d_gene: TRBD2; j_gene: TRBJ2-1; abundance: .; v_gene: TRBV7-6; CDR3nt: TGTGCCAGCAGACGTAGCGGGGGGGACTCCTACAATGAGCAGTTCTTC; CDR3aa: CASRRSGGDSYNEQFF
d_gene: .; j_gene: TRBJ1-1; abundance: .; v_gene: TRBV27; CDR3nt: TGTGCCAGCAGTTTATCGTCAGTCAATGAAGCTTTCTTT; CDR3aa: CASSLSSVNEAFF
d_gene: TRBD2; j_gene: TRBJ2-5; abundance: .; v_gene: TRBV5-5; CDR3nt: TGTGCCAGCAGCTTGAGGAGGCCTAGCGGTCAAGAGACCCAGTACTTC; CDR3aa: CASSLRRPSGQETQYF
d_gene: TRBD2; j_gene: TRBJ2-1; abundance: few; v_gene: TRBV19; CDR3nt: TGTGCCAGTAGTATCCTAGCGGGAAACAATGAGCAGTTCTTC; CDR3aa: CASSILAGNNEQFF
d_gene: .; j_gene: TRBJ1-5; abundance: few; v_gene: TRBV19; CDR3nt: TGTGCCAGTCGGCCAGGGGCCCCTATTCAGCCCCAGCATTTT; CDR3aa: CASRPGAPIQPQHF
d_gene: .; j_gene: TRBJ1-2; abundance: few; v_gene: TRBV6-1; CDR3nt: TGTGCCAGCAGTGCAAAAAGCAAACTATATGGCTACACCTTC; CDR3aa: CASSAKSKLYGYTF
d_gene: TRBD1; j_gene: TRBJ1-1; abundance: few; v_gene: TRBV19; CDR3nt: TGTGCCAGTCAAGGGGGCATGAACACTGAAGCTTTCTTT; CDR3aa: CASQGGMNTEAFF
d_gene: .; j_gene: TRBJ1-1; abundance: few; v_gene: TRBV30; CDR3nt: TGTGCCCTGAGATGGGGGAACACTGAAGCTTTCTTT; CDR3aa: CALRWGNTEAFF
d_gene: .; j_gene: TRBJ2-7; abundance: few; v_gene: TRBV5-1; CDR3nt: TGCGCCAGCAGCTTGGGTCAGGGCTCATCCGCCGAGCAGTACTTC; CDR3aa: CASSLGQGSSAEQYF
d_gene: TRBD2; j_gene: TRBJ2-3; abundance: .; v_gene: TRBV28; CDR3nt: TGTGCCAGCAGTTTACTTATTATGGGACTAGCAGGCACAGATACGCAGTATTTT; CDR3aa: CASSLLIMGLAGTDTQYF
d_gene: .; j_gene: TRBJ1-2; abundance: many; v_gene: TRBV18; CDR3nt: TGTGCCAGCTCACCGGACAGCCGGCGTGGCTACACCTTC; CDR3aa: CASSPDSRRGYTF
d_gene: .; j_gene: TRBJ2-1; abundance: many; v_gene: TRBV2; CDR3nt: TGTGCCAGCTCAGGTCAGGGATCCTACAATGAGCAGTTCTTC; CDR3aa: CASSGQGSYNEQFF
d_gene: TRBD2; j_gene: TRBJ2-1; abundance: .; v_gene: TRBV27; CDR3nt: TGTGCCAGCAGTGGGAGATTAGCGGGAGCACGTAATGAGCAGTTCTTC; CDR3aa: CASSGRLAGARNEQFF
d_gene: .; j_gene: TRBJ1-6; abundance: .; v_gene: TRBV12-3/TRBV12-4; CDR3nt: TGTGCCAGCACCTTAACAGGGAATAGCTCACCCCTCCACTTT; CDR3aa: CASTLTGNSSPLHF
d_gene: .; j_gene: TRBJ1-4; abundance: .; v_gene: TRBV9; CDR3nt: TGTGCCAGCAGCGTAGCGGGGGCAACTAATGAAAAACTGTTTTTT; CDR3aa: CASSVAGATNEKLFF
d_gene: .; j_gene: TRBJ2-3; abundance: .; v_gene: TRBV20-1; CDR3nt: TGCAGTGGGGACGGGGAGACAGATACGCAGTATTTT; CDR3aa: CSGDGETDTQYF
d_gene: .; j_gene: TRBJ1-1; abundance: .; v_gene: TRBV5-1; CDR3nt: TGCGCCAGCAGCTTGGGGACAGACACTGAAGCTTTCTTT; CDR3aa: CASSLGTDTEAFF
d_gene: .; j_gene: TRBJ2-2; abundance: few; v_gene: TRBV18; CDR3nt: TGTGCCAGCTCACCGCTTCGACCACAGGGATCCGGGGAGCTGTTTTTT; CDR3aa: CASSPLRPQGSGELFF
d_gene: TRBD1; j_gene: TRBJ2-7; abundance: few; v_gene: TRBV9; CDR3nt: TGTGCCAGCGACAGGGCACCCTCCTACGAGCAGTACTTC; CDR3aa: CASDRAPSYEQYF
d_gene: TRBD2; j_gene: TRBJ2-1; abundance: many; v_gene: TRBV9; CDR3nt: TGTGCCAGCAGCGTAGCTGGCCTAGCGGGAGGTACGTACAATGAGCAGTTCTTC; CDR3aa: CASSVAGLAGGTYNEQFF
d_gene: .; j_gene: TRBJ2-2; abundance: many; v_gene: TRBV7-6; CDR3nt: TGTGCCAGCAGGACGAACCTGGGGCAGGAGGGCACCGGGGAGCTGTTTTTT; CDR3aa: CASRTNLGQEGTGELFF
d_gene: TRBD1; j_gene: TRBJ2-7; abundance: few; v_gene: TRBV18; CDR3nt: TGTGCCAGCTCACCGCCGGGACAGGGAAGATACGAGCAGTACTTC; CDR3aa: CASSPPGQGRYEQYF